This T cell receptor beta chain is from a study of cytomegalovirus exposure and HLA in healthy donors. Study conclusions and caveats: In vitro data verified a few CMV-associated chains as specific for CMV antigens.

PCR primers comprised 60 Vbeta and 13 Jbeta primers. The protocol was immunoSEQ multiplex PCR, while the TCRdb copy is restricted to in-frame clones and leaves out a portion. The repertoire holds about 150,000 clones, 75% to 80% seen once, with approximately 2% in the top ten. Germline assignment: CDR1 MGHRA and CDR2 YSYEKL. V was pared by 4 bases and J by 4 bases, with 12 bases of the junction left unmatched. The CDR3 runs to 18 residues. As for this clone: Its specificity is not known.

The sample consisted of PBMCs. This TCR came from a young man in good health and CMV-seronegative. V and J are TRBV4-1 and TRBJ2-4, with 11 bases lining up with TRBD2. The CDR3 spells CASSRTASSGRAKNIQYF. The DNA of the CDR3 is TGCGCCAGCAGCCGTACCGCGAGTAGCGGGAGGGCAAAAAACATTCAGTACTTC.